Below, 22 T cell receptor beta chains from the same sample are listed, as sequenced in a study of STAT5B mutations in CD4+ large granular lymphocyte leukemia. Generated by immunoSEQ multiplex PCR, the TCRdb table keeps only in-frame clones and is missing some. There are approximately 30,000 clones in the sample; 76% occur only once, and approximately 6.4% lies in the top ten. Material for sequencing was CD4+ T cells from blood buffy coats. The receptors derive from a human donor in good health.

This clone was seen a handful of times. The rearrangement joins TRBV4-1 to TRBJ1-5; D possibly corresponds to TRBD1 (5 bases). The germline V and J ends were trimmed by 1 base and 3 bases, with 10 bases remaining between them. CDR1 MGHRA and CDR2 YSYEKL come from the germline V gene. This CDR3 region has 15 residues. The CDR3, as DNA: TGCGCCAGCAGCCAAGGTGACAGAAACAATCAGCCCCAGCATTTT. This gives the protein CASSQGDRNNQPQHF.

V gene TRBV6-6 combines with J gene TRBJ2-1; 7 bases match TRBD2. The CDR3 is 16 amino acids. Unmatched junction bases numbered 11, after V lost 4 bases and J lost 5 bases. Germline V gives CDR1 MNHNY, CDR2 SVGAGI (reference sequence). The CDR3 DNA reads TGTGCCAGCAGTTCCTCACCTAGCGGAAATCACAATGAGCAGTTCTTC. Protein product: CASSSSPSGNHNEQFF.

This chain uses TRBV7-8 with TRBJ2-1, with 9 bases matching TRBD2. From germline, CDR1 is SGHVS and CDR2 FQNEAQ. The CDR3 is 15 amino acids. The V gene end was trimmed by 5 bases and the J gene end by 2 bases; junction bases not matched to a gene: 4. Here the CDR3 reads CASSRTSDPYNEQFF. In DNA, the CDR3 is TGTGCCAGCAGCCGGACTAGCGACCCCTACAATGAGCAGTTCTTC.

The V and J genes are TRBV29-1 and TRBJ2-7; TRBD1 is a possible D gene (6 bases). V gave up 8 bases and J gave up 5 bases, with 16 bases separating them. From germline, CDR1 is SQVTM and CDR2 ANQGSEA. The CDR3 is 12 amino acids. This CDR3 reads CSYRVVGNEQYF. CDR3 sequence (DNA): TGCAGCTACAGGGTAGTGGGCAACGAGCAGTACTTC.

V usage is TRBV19 and J usage is TRBJ2-2; TRBD1 agrees at 8 bases. V was clipped by 4 bases and J by 4 bases; unmatched bases: 2. The germline gives CDR1 LNHDA, CDR2 SQIVND (reference sequence). The CDR3 covers 14 residues. CDR3 sequence: CASSRGQATGELFF. The DNA of the CDR3 is TGTGCCAGTAGTAGGGGACAGGCCACCGGGGAGCTGTTTTTT.

The chain is built from TRBV7-3 and TRBJ2-3, with 11 bases matching TRBD2. Germline V CDR1 and CDR2: SGHTA, FQGTGA. The ends lost 5 bases at V and 8 bases at J; junction bases unmatched: 12. The CDR3 runs to 16 residues. The CDR3 here is CASSQTSGAQGVTQYF. The CDR3, as DNA: TGTGCCAGCAGCCAGACTAGCGGGGCACAAGGGGTTACGCAGTATTTT.

The table lists this clone with a count of one. V is TRBV4-1 and J is TRBJ2-7; 15 positions match TRBD2. V trimming: 0 bases; J trimming: 3 bases; junction bases outside the gene matches: 3. The CDR3 has 17 amino acids. Germline V lookup: CDR1 MGHRA, CDR2 YSYEKL. In nucleotides, the CDR3 is TGCGCCAGCAGCCAAGATGGGACTAGCGGGGGGAACTACGAGCAGTACTTC. It codes for CASSQDGTSGGNYEQYF.

This clone has just a few counts. The chain links TRBV6-6 to TRBJ1-2, with TRBD1 matching over 9 bases. The CDR3 runs to 14 residues. CDR1 is MNHNY, CDR2 SVGAGI, per germline (reference sequence). The V gene end was trimmed by 6 bases and the J gene end by 2 bases; junction bases not matched to a gene: 4. CDR3 coding DNA: TGTGCCAGCAGCCTAGGACAGGGGAACTATGGCTACACCTTC. It is translated as CASSLGQGNYGYTF.

This clone was seen a handful of times. This sequence joins TRBV18 and TRBJ2-7; tentatively, D is TRBD1 or TRBD2 (5 bases each). Germline V lookup: CDR1 KGHSH, CDR2 LQKENI. The V end was cut by 3 bases, the J end by 4 bases, with 16 bases between. The CDR3 is made up of 15 amino acids. The CDR3 region has the DNA TGTGCCAGCTCACCGGGGGTGGGAGCAGGGTACGAGCAGTACTTC. Its translation: CASSPGVGAGYEQYF. Full variable domain (rest looked up from reference TRBV18 and TRBJ2-7): NAGVMQNPRHLVRRRGQEARLRCSPMKGHSHVYWYRQLPEEGLKFMVYLQKENIIDESGMPKERFSAEFPKEGPSILRIQQVVRGDSAAYFCASSPGVGAGYEQYFGPGTRLTVT.

This clone was observed a single time. The rearrangement links TRBV11-2 to TRBJ2-1; 11 bases are a match to TRBD2. CDR1 is SGHAT, CDR2 FQNNGV, per germline. V gave up 0 bases and J gave up 0 bases; unmatched junction bases: 7. The CDR3 totals 19 residues. CDR3 sequence reads: CASSLDSGGAWGSYNEQFF. The CDR3 nucleotides read TGTGCCAGCAGCTTAGATAGCGGGGGGGCTTGGGGCTCCTACAATGAGCAGTTCTTC. The whole variable domain, filled in from reference TRBV11-2 and TRBJ2-1, reads EAGVAQSPRYKIIEKRQSVAFWCNPISGHATLYWYQQILGQGPKLLIQFQNNGVVDDSQLPKDRFSAERLKGVDSTLKIQPAKLEDSAVYLCASSLDSGGAWGSYNEQFFGPGTRLTVL.

The V gene is TRBV6-4, the J gene TRBJ2-3; D is unresolved. From germline, CDR1 is MRHNA and CDR2 SNTAGT. This CDR3 is built from 13 residues. Trimming removed 3 bases at V and 7 bases at J, with 11 bases between. The CDR3 loop reads CASSEAPQYTQYF. CDR3 bases: TGTGCCAGCAGTGAAGCCCCCCAGTATACGCAGTATTTT.

The CDR3 nucleotides read TGTGCCAGCAGCCCGATCGGCCGGGGCCCTAGCACAGATACGCAGTATTTT. This translates into CASSPIGRGPSTDTQYF. The chain has TRBV14 and TRBJ2-3, with D perhaps TRBD1 or TRBD2 (5 bases each). This CDR3 spans 17 amino acids. Germline lookup yields CDR1 SGHDN and CDR2 FVKESK. Trimming shortened V by 4 bases and J by 0 bases, and 17 bases separated the two germline ends.

V usage is TRBV18 and J usage is TRBJ1-2; TRBD1 matches at 8 bases. Unmatched junction bases numbered 14, after V lost 4 bases and J lost 7 bases. This CDR3 is built from 16 residues. CDR1 is KGHSH and CDR2 is LQKENI in the germline V gene. The CDR3 DNA reads as TGTGCCAGCTCACTGAGCGGACAGGGCTGGACTGGTGGCTACACCTTC. Its protein is CASSLSGQGWTGGYTF.

The V and J genes are TRBV7-9 and TRBJ2-3; no reliable D call. This CDR3 has 14 residues. Looked up from germline, CDR1 is SEHNR and CDR2 is FQNEAQ (reference sequence). V lost 1 base and J 4 bases, leaving 9 bases between the germline ends. CDR3 region: CASSLDPTSDTQYF. In DNA, the CDR3 is TGTGCCAGCAGCTTAGATCCCACTTCAGATACGCAGTATTTT.

The rearrangement uses TRBV19 and TRBJ1-2, with 7 bases aligning to TRBD1. V was clipped by 7 bases and J by 8 bases; unmatched bases: 13. The CDR3 spans 14 residues. CDR1 and CDR2 from the germline V gene are LNHDA and SQIVND (reference sequence). The CDR3 region has the DNA TGTGCCAGTAAAACCCGAGACAGGGTCACGGGCTACACCTTC. It yields the protein CASKTRDRVTGYTF.

V is TRBV11-3 and J is TRBJ1-1; possibly TRBD1 for D (6 bases). Germline loops: CDR1 SGHNT, CDR2 YENEEA. The V and J ends lost 1 base and 11 bases respectively, with 14 bases between them. The length of the CDR3 is 13 residues. CDR3 region: CASSLGTGAGAFF. CDR3 in DNA: TGTGCCAGCAGCTTAGGGACGGGGGCTGGGGCTTTCTTT.

J is TRBJ2-5 and V is TRBV6-6; perhaps TRBD1 as D (6 bases). Germline V CDR1 and CDR2: MNHNY, SVGAGI (reference sequence). The V end lost 7 bases, the J end lost 2 bases, and 14 bases lay between the germline ends. CDR3 length equals 14 residues. The CDR3 nucleotides are TGTGCCAGCACCCAGACCAGGGGTCAAGAGACCCAGTACTTC. Amino acid sequence: CASTQTRGQETQYF.

This chain joins TRBV11-3 and TRBJ2-5; the D gene could be TRBD1 or TRBD2 (5 bases each). The CDR3 is made up of 17 amino acids. V dropped 0 bases and J dropped 6 bases, with 20 bases sitting between them. Germline V gene sequence: CDR1 SGHNT, CDR2 YENEEA. CDR3 bases: TGTGCCAGCAGCTTAGACGCCCGGGACGGCGGCGGAAAGACCCAGTACTTC. Translated: CASSLDARDGGGKTQYF. Supplemented by reference TRBV11-3 and TRBJ2-5, the full variable domain reads EAGVVQSPRYKIIEKKQPVAFWCNPISGHNTLYWYLQNLGQGPELLIRYENEEAVDDSQLPKDRFSAERLKGVDSTLKIQPAELGDSAVYLCASSLDARDGGGKTQYFGPGTRLLVL.

The gene calls are TRBV18 and TRBJ1-4; tentatively, D is TRBD1 (5 bases). This CDR3 is built from 16 residues. Germline CDR1 is KGHSH and CDR2 is LQKENI. V lost 4 bases to trimming and J lost 2 bases, with 14 bases between them. The CDR3 bases are TGTGCCAGCTCACTGGGACCGCCGGGTACTAATGAAAAACTGTTTTTT. It codes for CASSLGPPGTNEKLFF.

The rearrangement joins TRBV19 to TRBJ1-2; D remains ambiguous. This CDR3 spans 11 amino acids. Germline CDR1 LNHDA, CDR2 SQIVND (reference sequence). The V and J ends lost 7 bases and 4 bases respectively, with 7 bases between them. This CDR3 reads CASTVGYGYTF. CDR3 coding DNA: TGTGCCAGTACGGTGGGCTATGGCTACACCTTC.

CDR3 sequence: CASSQGPRTGINYGYTF. DNA for the CDR3: TGCGCCAGCAGCCAAGGGCCCCGGACAGGGATCAACTATGGCTACACCTTC. The V and J genes are TRBV4-1 and TRBJ1-2; 8 bases are a match to TRBD1. The CDR3 is made up of 17 amino acids. Germline loops: CDR1 MGHRA, CDR2 YSYEKL. Trimming at V came to 1 base and at J to 2 bases, leaving 9 bases not matched to a gene.

V and J are TRBV9 and TRBJ2-1, with TRBD2 matching over 7 bases. CDR1 and CDR2 from the germline V gene are SGDLS and YYNGEE. V lost 4 bases to trimming and J lost 8 bases; unmatched junction nucleotides: 9. This CDR3 is 14 amino acids long. This CDR3 is CASSPRGGLDEQFF. CDR3 nucleotides: TGTGCCAGCAGCCCACGGGGAGGGTTAGATGAGCAGTTCTTC.